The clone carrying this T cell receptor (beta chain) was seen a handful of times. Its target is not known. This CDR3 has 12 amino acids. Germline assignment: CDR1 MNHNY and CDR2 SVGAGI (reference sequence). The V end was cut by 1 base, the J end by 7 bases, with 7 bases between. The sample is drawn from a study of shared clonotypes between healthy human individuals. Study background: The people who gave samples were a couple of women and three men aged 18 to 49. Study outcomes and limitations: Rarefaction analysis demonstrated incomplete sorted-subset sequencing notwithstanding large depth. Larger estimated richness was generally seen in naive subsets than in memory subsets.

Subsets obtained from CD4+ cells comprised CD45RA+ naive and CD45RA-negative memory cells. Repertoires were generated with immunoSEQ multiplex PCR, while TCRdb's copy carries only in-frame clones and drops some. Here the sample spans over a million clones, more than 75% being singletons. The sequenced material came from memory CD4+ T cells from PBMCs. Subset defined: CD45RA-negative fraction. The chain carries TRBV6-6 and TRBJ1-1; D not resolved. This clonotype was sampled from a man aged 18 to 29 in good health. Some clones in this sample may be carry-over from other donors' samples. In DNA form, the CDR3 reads TGTGCCAGCAGTTACTTGCAGGTTGAAGCTTTCTTT. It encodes CASSYLQVEAFF.